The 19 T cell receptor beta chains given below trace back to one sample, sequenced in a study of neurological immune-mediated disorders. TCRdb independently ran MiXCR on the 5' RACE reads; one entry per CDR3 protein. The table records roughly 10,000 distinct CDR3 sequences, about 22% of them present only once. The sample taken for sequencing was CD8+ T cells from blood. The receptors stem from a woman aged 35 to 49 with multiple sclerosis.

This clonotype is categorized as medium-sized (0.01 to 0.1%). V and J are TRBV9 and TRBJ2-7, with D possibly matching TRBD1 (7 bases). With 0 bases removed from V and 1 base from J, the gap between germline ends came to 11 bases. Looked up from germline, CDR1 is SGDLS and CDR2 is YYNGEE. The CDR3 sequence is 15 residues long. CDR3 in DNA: TGTGCCAGCAGCGTAGGGGGGGACAGTTCCTACGAGCAGTACTTC. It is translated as CASSVGGDSSYEQYF.

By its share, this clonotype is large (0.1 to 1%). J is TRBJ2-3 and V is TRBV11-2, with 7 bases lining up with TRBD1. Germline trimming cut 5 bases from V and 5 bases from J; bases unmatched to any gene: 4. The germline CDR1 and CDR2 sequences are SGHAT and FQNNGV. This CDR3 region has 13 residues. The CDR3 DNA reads TGTGCCAGCAGCCGTTGGACAGGAGATACGCAGTATTTT. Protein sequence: CASSRWTGDTQYF.

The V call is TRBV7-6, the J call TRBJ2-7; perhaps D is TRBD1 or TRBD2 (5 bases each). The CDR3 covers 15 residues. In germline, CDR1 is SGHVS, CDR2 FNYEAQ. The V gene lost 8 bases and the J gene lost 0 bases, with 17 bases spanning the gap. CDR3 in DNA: TGTGCCAGCGCCTCCGGGACGGTGCTCTCCTACGAGCAGTACTTC. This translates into CASASGTVLSYEQYF.

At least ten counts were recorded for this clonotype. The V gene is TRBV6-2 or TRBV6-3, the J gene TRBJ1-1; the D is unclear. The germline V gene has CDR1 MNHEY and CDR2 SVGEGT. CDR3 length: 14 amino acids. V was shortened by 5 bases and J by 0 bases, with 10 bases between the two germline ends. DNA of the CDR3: TGTGCCAGCAGTGATACGGAATTGAACACTGAAGCTTTCTTT. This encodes CASSDTELNTEAFF.

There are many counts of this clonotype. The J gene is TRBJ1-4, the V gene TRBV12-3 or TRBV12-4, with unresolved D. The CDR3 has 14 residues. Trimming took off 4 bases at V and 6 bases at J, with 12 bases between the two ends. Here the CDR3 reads CASSSQEADEKLFF. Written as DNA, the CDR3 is TGTGCCAGCAGTTCCCAGGAGGCAGATGAAAAACTGTTTTTT.

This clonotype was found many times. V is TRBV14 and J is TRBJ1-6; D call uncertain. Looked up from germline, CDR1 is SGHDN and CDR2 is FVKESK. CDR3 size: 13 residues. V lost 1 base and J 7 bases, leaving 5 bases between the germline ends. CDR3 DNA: TGTGCCAGCAGCCAAGCAGGAAATTCACCCCTCCACTTT. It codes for CASSQAGNSPLHF. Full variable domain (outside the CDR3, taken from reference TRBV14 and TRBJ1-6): EAGVTQFPSHSVIEKGQTVTLRCDPISGHDNLYWYRRVMGKEIKFLLHFVKESKQDESGMPNNRFLAERTGGTYSTLKVQPAELEDSGVYFCASSQAGNSPLHFGNGTRLTVT.

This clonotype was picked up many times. In DNA form, the CDR3 reads TGTGCCAGCAGCTTAGTGGACCCTTTGGGAGATACGCAGTATTTT. It encodes CASSLVDPLGDTQYF. J is TRBJ2-3 and V is TRBV7-9; D gene unclear. The germline V gene encodes CDR1 SEHNR and CDR2 FQNEAQ (reference sequence). V lost 1 base to trimming and J lost 5 bases, with 13 bases between them. The CDR3 contains 15 residues.

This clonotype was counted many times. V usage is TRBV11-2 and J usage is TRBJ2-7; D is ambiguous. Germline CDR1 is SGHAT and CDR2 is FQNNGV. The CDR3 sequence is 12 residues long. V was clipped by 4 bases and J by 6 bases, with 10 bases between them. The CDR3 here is CASSSDAIEQYF. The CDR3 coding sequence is TGTGCCAGCAGCTCGGACGCGATCGAGCAGTACTTC.

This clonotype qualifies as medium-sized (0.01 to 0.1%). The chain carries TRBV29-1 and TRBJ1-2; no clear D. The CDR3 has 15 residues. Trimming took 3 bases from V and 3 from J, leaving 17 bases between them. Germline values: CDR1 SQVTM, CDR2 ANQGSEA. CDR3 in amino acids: CSVDWVLGGDYGYTF. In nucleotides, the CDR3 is TGCAGCGTTGATTGGGTCCTGGGAGGTGACTATGGCTACACCTTC.

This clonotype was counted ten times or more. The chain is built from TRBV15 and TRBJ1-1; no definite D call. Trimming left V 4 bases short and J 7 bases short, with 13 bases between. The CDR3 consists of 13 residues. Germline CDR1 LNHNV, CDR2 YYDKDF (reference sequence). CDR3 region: CATSTPDGVEAFF. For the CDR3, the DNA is TGTGCCACCAGCACCCCGGACGGGGTTGAAGCTTTCTTT.

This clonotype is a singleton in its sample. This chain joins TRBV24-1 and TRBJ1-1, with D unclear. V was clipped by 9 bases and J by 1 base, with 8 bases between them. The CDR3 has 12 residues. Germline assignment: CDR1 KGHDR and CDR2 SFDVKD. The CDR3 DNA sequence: TGTGCCACCCCCGCTCGGAACACTGAAGCTTTCTTT. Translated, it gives CATPARNTEAFF.

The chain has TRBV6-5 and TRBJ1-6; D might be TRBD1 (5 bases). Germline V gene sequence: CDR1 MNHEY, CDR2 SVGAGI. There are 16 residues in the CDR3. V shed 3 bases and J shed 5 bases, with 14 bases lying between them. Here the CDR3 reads CASSYSRIGDNSPLHF. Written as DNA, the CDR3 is TGTGCCAGCAGTTATAGTCGCATAGGGGATAATTCACCCCTCCACTTT.

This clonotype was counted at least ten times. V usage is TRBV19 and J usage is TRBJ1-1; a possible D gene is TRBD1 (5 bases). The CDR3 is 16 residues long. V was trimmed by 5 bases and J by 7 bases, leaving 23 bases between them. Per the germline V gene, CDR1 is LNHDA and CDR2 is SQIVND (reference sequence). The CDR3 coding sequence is TGTGCCAGTAGTGTCCCCCCGGGACCGCCTTGGAATGAAGCTTTCTTT. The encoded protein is CASSVPPGPPWNEAFF.

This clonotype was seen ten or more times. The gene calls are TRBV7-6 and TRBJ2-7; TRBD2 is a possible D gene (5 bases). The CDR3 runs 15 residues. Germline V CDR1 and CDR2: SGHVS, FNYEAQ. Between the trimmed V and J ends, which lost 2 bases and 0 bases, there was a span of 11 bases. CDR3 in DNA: TGTGCCAGCAGCTTATTCGGACTCGGCTCCTACGAGCAGTACTTC. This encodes CASSLFGLGSYEQYF.

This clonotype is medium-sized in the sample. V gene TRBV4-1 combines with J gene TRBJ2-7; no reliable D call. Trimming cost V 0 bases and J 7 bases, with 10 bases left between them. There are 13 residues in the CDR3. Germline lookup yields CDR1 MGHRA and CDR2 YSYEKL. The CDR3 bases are TGCGCCAGCAGCCAAGAAACAGCTGGAGAGCAGTACTTC. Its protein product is CASSQETAGEQYF.

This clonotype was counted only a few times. The CDR3 loop reads CASSWTGAPSTGYTF. In nucleotides, the CDR3 is TGTGCCAGCAGTTGGACAGGGGCCCCCTCGACCGGCTACACCTTC. J is TRBJ1-2 and V is TRBV27; 9 bases match TRBD1. Per germline, CDR1 MNHEY and CDR2 SMNVEV (reference sequence). With 4 bases clipped from V and 8 bases from J, the junction kept 11 bases outside the gene matches. The CDR3 consists of 15 residues.

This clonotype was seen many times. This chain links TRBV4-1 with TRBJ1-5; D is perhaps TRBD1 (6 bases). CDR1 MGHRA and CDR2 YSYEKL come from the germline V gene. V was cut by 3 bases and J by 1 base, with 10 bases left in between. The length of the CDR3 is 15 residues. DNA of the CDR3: TGCGCCAGCAGCCAGGTGCAGGGGAGCAATCAGCCCCAGCATTTT. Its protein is CASSQVQGSNQPQHF.

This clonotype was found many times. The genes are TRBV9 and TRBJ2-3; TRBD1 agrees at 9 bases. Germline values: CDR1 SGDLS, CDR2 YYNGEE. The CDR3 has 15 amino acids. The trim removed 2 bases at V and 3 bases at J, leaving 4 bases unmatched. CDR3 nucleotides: TGTGCCAGCAGCGTTACAGGGGGCGCGACAGATACGCAGTATTTT. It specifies CASSVTGGATDTQYF.

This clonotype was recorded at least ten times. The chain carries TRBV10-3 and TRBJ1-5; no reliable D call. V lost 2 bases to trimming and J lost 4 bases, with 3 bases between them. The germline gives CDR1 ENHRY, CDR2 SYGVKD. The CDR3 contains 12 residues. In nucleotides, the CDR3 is TGTGCCATCAGTGAGGTTAATCAGCCCCAGCATTTT. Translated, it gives CAISEVNQPQHF.